The 7 T cell receptor beta chains below come from one sample, sequenced in a study of blood T cell repertoires in COVID-19. TCRdb keeps only in-frame clones here, not all; method: immunoSEQ multiplex PCR. The sample lists about 250,000 clones, about 85% seen once, with roughly 0.87% in the top ten. Sequences were obtained from peripheral blood. The receptors derive from a human donor with COVID-19, enrolled during active disease. The donor label of this sample is uncertain.

This chain connects TRBV27 to TRBJ1-5; D remains unclear. The V end lost 2 bases, the J end lost 3 bases, and 8 bases lay between the germline ends. Germline V gene data show CDR1 as MNHEY and CDR2 as SMNVEV (reference sequence). The length of the CDR3 is 14 residues. CDR3 DNA: TGTGCCAGCAGTTTAAACGGTATCAATCAGCCCCAGCATTTT. It yields the protein CASSLNGINQPQHF.

The chain links TRBV9 to TRBJ2-1; no reliable D call. V was clipped by 4 bases and J by 10 bases, with 12 bases between them. The CDR3 is 12 residues long. The germline V gene has CDR1 SGDLS and CDR2 YYNGEE. The CDR3 reads CASSRSEREQFF. Written as DNA, the CDR3 is TGTGCCAGCAGCAGGAGCGAAAGAGAGCAGTTCTTC. The full variable domain, its missing parts supplied by reference TRBV9 and TRBJ2-1, is DSGVTQTPKHLITATGQRVTLRCSPRSGDLSVYWYQQSLDQGLQFLIQYYNGEERAKGNILERFSAQQFPDLHSELNLSSLELGDSALYFCASSRSEREQFFGPGTRLTVL.

This sequence joins TRBV27 and TRBJ1-5; D is perhaps TRBD1 (6 bases). The CDR3 loop spans 14 amino acids. V was cut by 8 bases and J by 4 bases, with 15 bases left in between. The germline CDR1 and CDR2 sequences are MNHEY and SMNVEV (reference sequence). CDR3 bases: TGTGCCAGCTCCCCGGGACATCCAAATCAGCCCCAGCATTTT. Its translation: CASSPGHPNQPQHF.

Only a few counts were recorded for this clone. The V gene is TRBV5-1, the J gene TRBJ2-7; TRBD2 aligns across 12 bases. V lost 0 bases and J lost 3; bases outside the gene matches: 7. This CDR3 is 17 amino acids long. Looked up from germline, CDR1 is SGHRS and CDR2 is YFSETQ. The CDR3 loop is CASSLVSWTSGNYEQYF. The CDR3 nucleotides read TGCGCCAGCAGCTTGGTGAGTTGGACTAGCGGGAACTACGAGCAGTACTTC.

The rearrangement uses TRBV29-1 and TRBJ2-7; D is perhaps TRBD2 (5 bases). Germline-derived CDR1 and CDR2 are SQVTM and ANQGSEA. Trimming removed 4 bases at V and 3 bases at J, with 16 bases between. CDR3 size: 14 residues. This CDR3 is CSVASYEGFYEQYF. The CDR3 nucleotides read TGCAGCGTTGCATCATATGAGGGATTCTACGAGCAGTACTTC.

This clone showed up just a few times. The chain is built from TRBV28 and TRBJ2-3; D remains unclear. V lost 6 bases and J 4 bases, leaving 11 bases between the germline ends. This CDR3 comprises 13 residues. Germline-derived CDR1 and CDR2 are MDHEN and SYDVKM. In DNA, the CDR3 is TGTGCCAGCAGCTACTCTCGGGCAGATACGCAGTATTTT. Residues: CASSYSRADTQYF.

The gene calls are TRBV3-1 (or the pseudogene TRBV3-2) and TRBJ2-5; TRBD2 aligns across 7 bases. The CDR3 is made up of 14 amino acids. CDR1 is LGHDT and CDR2 is YNNKEL in the germline V gene (reference sequence). V trimming: 4 bases; J trimming: 5 bases; junction bases outside the gene matches: 7. The CDR3 is CASSPRESWETQYF. The CDR3 region has the DNA TGTGCCAGCAGCCCGCGGGAGTCGTGGGAGACCCAGTACTTC.